Presented here are 17 T cell receptor beta chains from one specimen sequenced in a study of T cells in Graves' hyperthyroidism and ophthalmopathy. Amplification targeted TCR beta CDR3 regions from RNA transcripts. The study used the HTBI primer set for a first-round RT-PCR of the TCR CDR3. TCRdb reanalysed the multiplex PCR reads using MiXCR and keeps one entry per CDR3 protein. This table holds approximately 410,000 distinct CDR3 sequences, around 13% found once. What was sequenced was blood. These receptors all stem from a woman aged 18-35 years with Graves' hyperthyroidism.

This clonotype was seen at least ten times. CDR3 region: CASSFNAEQETQYF. CDR3 in DNA: TGTGCCAGCAGCTTCAATGCAGAACAAGAGACCCAGTACTTC. The gene calls are TRBV11-2 and TRBJ2-5; D is unresolved. V lost 3 bases and J lost 2, with 10 bases in between. Per germline, CDR1 SGHAT and CDR2 FQNNGV. There are 14 residues in the CDR3.

The chain uses TRBV5-1 and TRBJ2-5; no definite D call. V lost 0 bases and J 5 bases, leaving 14 bases between the germline ends. The CDR3 runs 15 residues. Per the germline V gene, CDR1 is SGHRS and CDR2 is YFSETQ. The DNA for the CDR3 is TGCGCCAGCAGCTTGGCCGGGTATAGGGCTGAGACCCAGTACTTC. The encoded protein is CASSLAGYRAETQYF.

With regard to this clonotype: At one end the junction does not follow the germline gene, possibly because of a read error. The chain couples TRBV5-1 to TRBJ2-7; TRBD2 aligns across 9 bases. Germline V gene lookup returns CDR1 SGHRS and CDR2 YFSETQ. CDR3 length: 13 residues. CDR3 nucleotide sequence: TGCACCAGCAAGCAGCGGGAGGACTACGAGCAGTACTTC. Amino acid sequence: CTSKQREDYEQYF. Full variable domain (rest looked up from reference TRBV5-1 and TRBJ2-7): KAGVTQTPRYLIKTRGQQVTLSCSPISGHRSVSWYQQTPGQGLQFLFEYFSETQRNKGNFPGRFSGRQFSNSRSEMNVSTLELGDSALYLCTSKQREDYEQYFGPGTRLTVT.

In this sample, this clonotype turned up a few times. This chain joins TRBV19 and TRBJ1-1; TRBD1 aligns across 7 bases. The trim removed 2 bases at V and 0 bases at J, leaving 9 bases unmatched. The CDR3 loop spans 17 amino acids. Germline V gene data show CDR1 as LNHDA and CDR2 as SQIVND (reference sequence). This chain's CDR3 is CASSITGARRMNTEAFF. The CDR3 DNA reads TGTGCCAGTAGTATAACAGGGGCCCGCCGCATGAACACTGAAGCTTTCTTT.

Only a few counts were recorded for this clonotype. V usage is TRBV2 and J usage is TRBJ2-1; TRBD2 agrees at 11 bases. Germline CDR1 and CDR2: SNHLY and FYNNEI. Trimming removed 8 bases from V and 3 bases from J; junction bases left unmatched: 18. This CDR3 has 19 residues. Here the CDR3 DNA reads TGTGCCAGCGACCGACTAGCGGGATGGGGCGTCGCGAGCTACAATGAGCAGTTCTTC. This codes for CASDRLAGWGVASYNEQFF.

The chain employs TRBV6-1 and TRBJ2-6; TRBD1 aligns across 8 bases. The CDR3 consists of 16 residues. The germline gives CDR1 MNHNS, CDR2 SASEGT. V trimming: 4 bases; J trimming: 0 bases; junction bases outside the gene matches: 2. CDR3 sequence (DNA): TGTGCCAGCAGTGCGACAGGGGCCTCTGGGGCCAACGTCCTGACTTTC. Amino acid sequence: CASSATGASGANVLTF.

This clonotype occurred many times. In nucleotides, the CDR3 is TGCAGTGCTCTAGCGGAAAGCTCCTACGAGCAGTACTTC. This translates into CSALAESSYEQYF. V is TRBV20-1 and J is TRBJ2-7, with 7 bases matching TRBD2. The CDR3 extends over 13 amino acids. The V and J ends lost 5 bases and 0 bases, in that order; junction bases with no gene match: 4. From germline, CDR1 is DFQATT and CDR2 SNEGSKA (reference sequence).

The rearrangement links TRBV6-1 to TRBJ1-5, with D possibly matching TRBD1 (6 bases). Germline CDR1 reads MNHNS; CDR2 reads SASEGT. V was pared by 10 bases and J by 3 bases, with 16 bases between. This CDR3 spans 14 amino acids. CDR3 sequence reads: CATRSGALNQPQHF. The CDR3 DNA sequence: TGTGCCACCCGCTCAGGGGCGCTCAATCAGCCCCAGCATTTT.

Ten or more counts support this clonotype. V and J are TRBV15 and TRBJ2-3, with 10 bases that match TRBD1. The V and J ends lost 1 base and 0 bases, in that order; junction bases with no gene match: 1. This CDR3 is 16 amino acids long. Germline loops: CDR1 LNHNV, CDR2 YYDKDF (reference sequence). CDR3 amino acids: CATSRGDRGSTDTQYF. The DNA of the CDR3 is TGTGCCACCAGCAGAGGGGACAGGGGAAGCACAGATACGCAGTATTTT.

This clonotype came up many times. The genes are TRBV20-1 and TRBJ2-7; a weak D match, TRBD2 (5 bases). Germline-derived CDR1 and CDR2 are DFQATT and SNEGSKA (reference sequence). The CDR3 consists of 13 residues. V was clipped by 3 bases and J by 4 bases, with 13 bases between them. CDR3 DNA: TGCAGTGCTAGGACGTGGGAGAAGTACGAGCAGTACTTC. This gives the protein CSARTWEKYEQYF.

Many counts were recorded for this clonotype. The rearrangement joins TRBV28 to TRBJ2-2; D may be TRBD1 (6 bases). Per germline, CDR1 MDHEN and CDR2 SYDVKM. V lost 6 bases, J lost 8 bases, and 16 bases lay in between. The CDR3 runs to 14 residues. The DNA for the CDR3 is TGTGCCAGCAGCTCTCAGGGGCTAGCTGGGGAGCTGTTTTTT. It encodes CASSSQGLAGELFF.

The chain carries TRBV20-1 and TRBJ2-1; 7 bases line up with TRBD2. The CDR3 is 13 amino acids. The germline V gene has CDR1 DFQATT and CDR2 SNEGSKA (reference sequence). J lost 5 bases, V lost 3 bases, and 4 bases had no gene match. The CDR3 coding sequence is TGCAGTGCTAGTTCGCTAGCGGACAATGAGCAGTTCTTC. This gives the protein CSASSLADNEQFF.

Ten or more counts support this clonotype. The chain couples TRBV5-1 to TRBJ2-7, with no clear D. V was clipped by 4 bases and J by 6 bases, with 17 bases between them. This CDR3 is 14 amino acids long. CDR1 and CDR2 from the germline V gene are SGHRS and YFSETQ. The CDR3 sequence is CASSPGPQSREQYF. The CDR3, as DNA: TGCGCCAGCAGCCCCGGACCCCAGTCGCGCGAGCAGTACTTC.

This clonotype turned up a few times. The rearrangement links TRBV5-4 to TRBJ2-5; a weak D match, TRBD2 (6 bases). The CDR3 has 15 amino acids. Germline V gene data show CDR1 as SGHNT and CDR2 as YYREEE (reference sequence). V lost 1 base, J lost 3 bases, and 13 bases lay in between. In DNA form, the CDR3 reads TGTGCCAGCAGCTTGTTCGGGACTGCCGAAGAGACCCAGTACTTC. Protein product: CASSLFGTAEETQYF.

The table lists this clonotype with many counts. The CDR3 DNA sequence: TGTGCCAGCAGTTCGAAGAACAGGGTACGGGACCCGAAGTTCTTC. It is translated as CASSSKNRVRDPKFF. This sequence joins TRBV28 and TRBJ2-1; D is perhaps TRBD1 (6 bases). The V end lost 4 bases, the J end lost 14 bases, and 24 bases lay between the germline ends. Germline V lookup: CDR1 MDHEN, CDR2 SYDVKM. This CDR3 is built from 15 residues.

In this sample, this clonotype turned up many times. The chain links TRBV20-1 to TRBJ2-1, with TRBD2 matching 12 bases. V shed 0 bases, J shed 3 bases, and the junction held 6 bases outside the gene matches. The CDR3 is 17 amino acids. Germline loops: CDR1 DFQATT, CDR2 SNEGSKA (reference sequence). CDR3 sequence: CSARDLAGLAGYNEQFF. CDR3 DNA: TGCAGTGCTAGAGATTTGGCGGGACTAGCGGGCTACAATGAGCAGTTCTTC.

This clonotype was counted only a few times. The chain joins TRBV10-2 to TRBJ2-7; D is unclear. Germline-derived CDR1 and CDR2 are WSHSY and SAAADI. The CDR3 covers 11 residues. Trimming took 8 bases from V and 7 from J, leaving 12 bases between them. For the CDR3, the DNA is TGCGCCAGCGACGATGGATATGAGCAGTACTTC. Translated, it gives CASDDGYEQYF.